This T cell receptor beta chain originates from a study of blood T cell repertoires in COVID-19. Original processing methods: Estimation of nucleated cell counts relied on the amplification of reference gene primers. Assay: immunoSEQ multiplex PCR; the TCRdb copy retains only in-frame clones and omits some. V, J and clone size were drawn from that table, and D and trimming were deduced from the DNA. The sample contains 440,000 or so clones, around nine tenths of which appear only once. The trim removed 4 bases at V and 1 base at J, leaving 4 bases unmatched. Germline CDR1 is LGHNA and CDR2 is YSLEER. This CDR3 is built from 16 residues.

Sequencing was done on a sample of peripheral blood. This TCR derives from a woman aged 40-49 years with COVID-19, enrolled during active disease. The chain carries TRBV4-3 and TRBJ2-6; 7 nucleotides agree with TRBD2. CDR3: CASSRGEGSGANVLTF. CDR3 DNA sequence: TGCGCCAGCAGCCGGGGGGAGGGATCTGGGGCCAACGTCCTGACTTTC.